One T cell receptor beta chain is described in this entry. The antigen remains undetermined. The CDR3 contains 17 residues. J lost 5 bases, V lost 6 bases, and 12 bases had no gene match. The germline gives CDR1 SGHTA, CDR2 FQGTGA. This entry belongs to a study of T cell responses to AZD1222 COVID-19 vaccine. Broader study findings: White British people made up most donors, females outnumbered males, and clonal diversity was possibly underestimated. Spike-specific TCR repertoires showed rising breadth and depth after two AZD1222 doses.

Using immunoSEQ multiplex PCR, the repertoire was profiled, and TCRdb retains in-frame clones only, with some absent. The sample gives 120,000 or so clones, roughly 88% of which show up once; around 20% is in the top ten. The chain carries TRBV7-3 and TRBJ2-1, with 11 bases identical to TRBD2. This TCR was recovered from an adult in good health. Sequencing was performed on peripheral blood, taken on day 0 of MenACWY control vaccination. The CDR3 nucleotides read TGTGCCAGCAGTCGTAAGGGTCTAGCGGGAGGAAACAATGAGCAGTTCTTC. Amino acids: CASSRKGLAGGNNEQFF.